This T cell receptor (beta chain) was sequenced for a study of blood T cell repertoires in COVID-19. In the study overall: Sites in the United States, Italy and Spain provided acute and convalescent COVID-19 samples. From T cells, B-cell-depleted T cells, or PBMCs came the material, which was cDNA or gDNA.

In the study's own analysis: Cell counts per sample came from amplifying reference gene primers. Libraries were prepared by immunoSEQ multiplex PCR; TCRdb keeps only in-frame clonotypes and omits some of them. V, J and clone size derive from that table, while D and trimming were established from the DNA sequence. The top ten clones hold over 10% of a sample with some 16,000 clones, 85% to 90% of them seen once. Germline CDR1 is SGHTA and CDR2 is FQGNSA. The CDR3 is 15 amino acids. Trimming at V came to 5 bases and at J to 4 bases, leaving 6 bases not matched to a gene. The receptor's source is a human donor in a cohort sampled during active COVID-19. The chain links TRBV7-2 to TRBJ2-5; 11 bases map to TRBD2. Sequencing was done on a sample of peripheral blood. CDR3 sequence reads: CASSQEGLAVETQYF. The CDR3 coding sequence is TGTGCCAGCAGCCAAGAGGGACTAGCGGTAGAGACCCAGTACTTC.